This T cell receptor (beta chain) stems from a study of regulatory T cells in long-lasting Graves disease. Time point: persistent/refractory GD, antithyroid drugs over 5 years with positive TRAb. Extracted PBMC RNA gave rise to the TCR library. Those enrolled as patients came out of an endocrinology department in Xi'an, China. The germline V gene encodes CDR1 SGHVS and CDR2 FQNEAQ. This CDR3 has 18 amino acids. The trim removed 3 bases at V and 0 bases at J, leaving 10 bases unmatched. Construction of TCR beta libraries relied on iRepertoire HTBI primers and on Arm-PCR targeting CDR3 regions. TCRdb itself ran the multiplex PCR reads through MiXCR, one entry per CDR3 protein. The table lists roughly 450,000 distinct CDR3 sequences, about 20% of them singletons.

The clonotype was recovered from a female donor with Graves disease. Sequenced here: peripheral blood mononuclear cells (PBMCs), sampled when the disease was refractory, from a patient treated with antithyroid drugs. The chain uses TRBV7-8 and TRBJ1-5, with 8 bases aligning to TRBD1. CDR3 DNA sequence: TGTGCCAGCAGCTTCAGGACAGGGATCCCTTATAGCAATCAGCCCCAGCATTTT. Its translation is CASSFRTGIPYSNQPQHF.